The 7 T cell receptor beta chains presented below share a single source sample, sequenced in a study of T cell responses to AZD1222 COVID-19 vaccine. TCRdb's table, derived via immunoSEQ multiplex PCR, lists solely in-frame clones and lacks some. The sample lists about 110,000 clones, over 85% occurring once. The specimen comprised peripheral blood, sampled 28 days after the second AZD1222 dose. The receptor source for this set is an adult who received the AZD1222 COVID-19 vaccine.

This sequence joins TRBV5-6 and TRBJ1-1; the D is unclear. The CDR3 runs to 14 residues. Germline-derived CDR1 and CDR2 are SGHDT and YYEEEE. V gave up 1 base and J gave up 4 bases, with 11 bases separating them. The CDR3 DNA is TGTGCCAGCAGCTTGTGGCAGGAGGCCACTGAAGCTTTCTTT. It codes for CASSLWQEATEAFF. Supplemented by reference TRBV5-6 and TRBJ1-1, the full variable domain reads DAGVTQSPTHLIKTRGQQVTLRCSPKSGHDTVSWYQQALGQGPQFIFQYYEEEERQRGNFPDRFSGHQFPNYSSELNVNALLLGDSALYLCASSLWQEATEAFFGQGTRLTVV.

The CDR3, as DNA: TGTGCCAGCAGCCCCGACACCGGGGAGCTGTTTTTT. It translates to CASSPDTGELFF. The chain recombines TRBV11-2 with TRBJ2-2; D uncertain. Germline V gene lookup returns CDR1 SGHAT and CDR2 FQNNGV. The CDR3 runs 12 residues. Trimming took 5 bases from V and 3 from J, leaving 4 bases between them.

The chain has TRBV19 and TRBJ1-2, with a weak D call TRBD1 (6 bases). V lost 9 bases to trimming and J lost 8 bases, with 16 bases between them. The CDR3 spans 12 residues. Germline CDR1 and CDR2: LNHDA and SQIVND (reference sequence). CDR3 amino acids: CASYRAVKGYTF. The CDR3 DNA is TGTGCCAGCTACAGGGCCGTCAAGGGCTACACCTTC.

The chain uses TRBV3-1 (or the pseudogene TRBV3-2) and TRBJ1-4; D remains unclear. This CDR3 is built from 17 residues. Trimming removed 0 bases at V and 5 bases at J, with 16 bases between. The germline gives CDR1 LGHDT, CDR2 YNNKEL (reference sequence). The CDR3 sequence is CASSQDLGRVLNEKLFF. CDR3 coding DNA: TGTGCCAGCAGCCAAGATCTTGGAAGGGTATTGAATGAAAAACTGTTTTTT.

V usage is TRBV7-2 and J usage is TRBJ2-5; D gene uncertain. Germline-derived CDR1 and CDR2 are SGHTA and FQGNSA. The CDR3 has 14 amino acids. V dropped 3 bases and J dropped 4 bases, with 12 bases sitting between them. The CDR3 here is CASSLSARRETQYF. CDR3 sequence (DNA): TGTGCCAGCAGCTTGAGCGCCAGGAGAGAGACCCAGTACTTC.

This rearrangement joins TRBV5-6 to TRBJ2-1, with TRBD2 matching over 12 bases. From germline, CDR1 is SGHDT and CDR2 YYEEEE. The CDR3 is 14 residues long. Unmatched junction bases numbered 2, after V lost 4 bases and J lost 6 bases. The CDR3 region has the DNA TGTGCCAGCAGCCGACTAGCGGGGGTCAATGAGCAGTTCTTC. Encoded protein: CASSRLAGVNEQFF.

The sample holds a few counts of this clone. The rearrangement uses TRBV4-2 and TRBJ2-7; D is unclear. The CDR3 consists of 13 residues. Per germline, CDR1 LGHNA and CDR2 YNFKEQ. With 4 bases removed from V and 0 bases from J, the gap between germline ends came to 7 bases. The CDR3 bases are TGTGCCAGCAGCCCGACATACTCCTACGAGCAGTACTTC. Translating it yields CASSPTYSYEQYF.